The source of this TCR beta chain is a study of neoadjuvant nivolumab and ipilimumab in lung cancer. TCRdb's table, derived via immunoSEQ multiplex PCR, lists solely in-frame clones and lacks some. The sample holds 20,000 to 25,000 clones, approximately 86% seen once. Trimming took 7 bases from V and 2 from J, leaving 8 bases between them. Germline assignment: CDR1 SQVTM and CDR2 ANQGSEA. The CDR3 has 12 residues. Sequenced here: peripheral blood, sampled before neoadjuvant nivolumab, alone or with ipilimumab. The receptor's source is an adult with non-small cell lung cancer. The chain employs TRBV29-1 and TRBJ1-4, with D possibly being TRBD1 (5 bases). The CDR3 DNA follows: TGCAGCGGAGGGGTGACTAATGAAAAACTGTTTTTT. It codes for CSGGVTNEKLFF.